These T cell receptor beta chains were read from a single sample in a study of blood T cells in healthy people across ages. One entry per CDR3 protein, called by TCRdb with MiXCR from the 5' RACE reads. Among 630,000 or so distinct CDR3 sequences listed, roughly 31% were seen once. The sequenced material came from blood. These receptors were taken from a woman of 80 years or more in good health. Both conserved end residues are part of each CDR3. The D gene is left open where the match is weak. Size values are once, few and many counts, or a class for expanded clones, and some rows have none.

j_call cdr3_length v_call clone_size d_call cdr3_nt cdr3_aa
TRBJ1-2 8 TRBV29-1 - - TGCAGCGTTGGTGGCTACACCTTC CSVGGYTF
TRBJ2-3 16 TRBV27 once TRBD2 TGTGCCAGCAGACCGAGAGCGGGGTCAAGCACAGATACGCAGTATTTT CASRPRAGSSTDTQYF
TRBJ2-7 15 TRBV9 many TRBD1 TGTGCCAGCAGCGTAGGGGGACAGGGATTCTACGAGCAGTACTTC CASSVGGQGFYEQYF
TRBJ2-1 15 TRBV2 many - TGTGCCAGCAGTGAGGGGCGGGGGCGGTACAATGAGCAGTTCTTC CASSEGRGRYNEQFF
TRBJ1-2 13 TRBV7-8 many - TGTGCCAGCAGTTCAGGGGCGGGCTATGGCTACACCTTC CASSSGAGYGYTF
TRBJ2-7 13 TRBV5-1 many - TGCGCCAGCAGCTTGCCGAGCTCCTACGAGCAGTACTTC CASSLPSSYEQYF
TRBJ2-1 13 TRBV5-1 many - TGCGCCAGCAGCTTAGACTTAGCGAATGAGCAGTTCTTC CASSLDLANEQFF
TRBJ2-1 13 TRBV7-2 - - TGTGTCAGCAGCCAAGTCCCCAGAGAGACCCAGTTCTTC CVSSQVPRETQFF
TRBJ2-7 13 TRBV2 many - TGTGCCAGCAGTGGGACGGATTCCTACCAGCAGTACTTC CASSGTDSYQQYF
TRBJ2-7 15 TRBV27 many TRBD1 TGTGCCAGCAGTTTTTACACAGGGGAAGTTTACGAGCAGTACTTC CASSFYTGEVYEQYF
TRBJ2-3 13 TRBV7-2 - - TGTGCCAGCAGCCCTTGGAACACAGATACGCAGTATTTT CASSPWNTDTQYF
TRBJ1-4 15 TRBV6-2/TRBV6-3 few - TGTGCCAGCAGTTCCCCGGGTGGGGGCGATGAAAAACTGTTTTTT CASSSPGGGDEKLFF
TRBJ1-2 14 TRBV24-1 many TRBD1 TGTGCCACCAGTGATTCGGACAGGGGTCGAGGCTACACCTTC CATSDSDRGRGYTF
TRBJ1-5 13 TRBV6-2/TRBV6-3 many TRBD1 TGTGCCAGCAGACAGGGGGAACATCAGCCCCAGCATTTT CASRQGEHQPQHF
TRBJ1-3 14 TRBV7-2 few - TGTGCCAGCAGCTCGACTTTAGGCAGCGGCACCATATATTTT CASSSTLGSGTIYF
TRBJ2-3 12 TRBV30 - - TGTGTCTGGAATGGGGTGACAGATACGCAGTATTTT CVWNGVTDTQYF
TRBJ2-2 16 TRBV11-2 - TRBD2 TGTGCCAGCAGGCCCACTAGCGGGGGGGCCACGATGGAGCTGTTTTTT CASRPTSGGATMELFF
TRBJ2-3 16 TRBV15 - TRBD1 TGTGCCACCAGCGGTGGACAGGGGGCTATCTTAGATACACAGTATTTT CATSGGQGAILDTQYF